This T cell receptor beta chain came from a study of response to subunit inactivated influenza vaccine. TCRdb passed the RT-PCR reads through MiXCR, listing each CDR3 protein once. Of about 650,000 distinct CDR3 sequences listed, approximately 14% are singletons. The CDR3 loop spans 18 amino acids. The junction had 7 bases not matched to a gene; V was cut back by 3 bases and J by 0 bases. The source of this sequence is a man aged 50-60 years who received an inactivated influenza vaccine. The specimen was PBMCs from blood, collected 12 days after vaccination. This chain links TRBV12-3 or TRBV12-4 with TRBJ2-2, with 10 bases aligning to TRBD2. The chain's CDR3 is CASSFGAGGRANTGELFF. CDR3 nucleotides: TGTGCCAGCAGTTTTGGAGCGGGGGGGAGAGCGAACACCGGGGAGCTGTTTTTT.